The clone carrying this TCR beta chain has just a few counts. This specimen comes from a study of blood T cells in healthy people across ages. Every sample yielded at least 6 million isolated PBMCs. Through a sample-barcoded 5' primer and a J-beta primer mix, a second PCR was run for roughly 7 to 11 cycles. From the 5' RACE reads, TCRdb called clonotypes with MiXCR, one entry per CDR3 protein. The sample has 800,000 or so distinct CDR3 sequences; around 68% are singletons. Trimming took 0 bases from V and 2 from J, leaving 9 bases between them. This CDR3 is 15 amino acids long. Germline-derived CDR1 and CDR2 are LNHNV and YYDKDF (reference sequence).

Sequencing was performed on blood. This TCR was recovered from a man aged 25-40 years in good health. This chain links TRBV15 with TRBJ2-3; D gene ambiguous. In nucleotides, the CDR3 is TGTGCCACCAGCAGAGACTATAGACACACAGATACGCAGTATTTT. It codes for CATSRDYRHTDTQYF.